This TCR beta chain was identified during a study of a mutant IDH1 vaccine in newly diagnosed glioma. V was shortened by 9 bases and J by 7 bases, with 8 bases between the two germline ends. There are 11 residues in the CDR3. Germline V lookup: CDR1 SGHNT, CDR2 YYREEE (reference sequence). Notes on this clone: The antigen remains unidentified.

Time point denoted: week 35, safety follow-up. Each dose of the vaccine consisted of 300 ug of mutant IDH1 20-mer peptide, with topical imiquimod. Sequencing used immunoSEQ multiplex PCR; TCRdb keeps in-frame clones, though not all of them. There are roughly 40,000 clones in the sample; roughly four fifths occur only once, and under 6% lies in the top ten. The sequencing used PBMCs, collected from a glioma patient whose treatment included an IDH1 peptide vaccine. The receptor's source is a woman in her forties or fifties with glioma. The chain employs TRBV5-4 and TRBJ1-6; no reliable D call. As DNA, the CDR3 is TGTGCCACCCAAGAGAATTCACCCCTCCACTTT. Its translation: CATQENSPLHF. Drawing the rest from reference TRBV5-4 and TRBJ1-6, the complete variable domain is ETGVTQSPTHLIKTRGQQVTLRCSSQSGHNTVSWYQQALGQGPQFIFQYYREEENGRGNFPPRFSGLQFPNYSSELNVNALELDDSALYLCATQENSPLHFGNGTRLTVT.